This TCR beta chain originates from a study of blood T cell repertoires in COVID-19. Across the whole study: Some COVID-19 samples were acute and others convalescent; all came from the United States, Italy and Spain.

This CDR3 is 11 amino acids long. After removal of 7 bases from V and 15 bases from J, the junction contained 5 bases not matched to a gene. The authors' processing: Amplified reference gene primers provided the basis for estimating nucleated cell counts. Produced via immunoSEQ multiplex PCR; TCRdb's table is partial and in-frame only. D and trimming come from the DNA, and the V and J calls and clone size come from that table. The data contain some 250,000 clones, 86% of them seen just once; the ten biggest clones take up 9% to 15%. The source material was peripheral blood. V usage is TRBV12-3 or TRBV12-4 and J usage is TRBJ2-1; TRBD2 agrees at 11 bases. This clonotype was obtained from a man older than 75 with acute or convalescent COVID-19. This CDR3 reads CASIGLAGGFF. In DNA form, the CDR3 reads TGTGCCAGCATCGGGCTAGCGGGGGGGTTCTTC.